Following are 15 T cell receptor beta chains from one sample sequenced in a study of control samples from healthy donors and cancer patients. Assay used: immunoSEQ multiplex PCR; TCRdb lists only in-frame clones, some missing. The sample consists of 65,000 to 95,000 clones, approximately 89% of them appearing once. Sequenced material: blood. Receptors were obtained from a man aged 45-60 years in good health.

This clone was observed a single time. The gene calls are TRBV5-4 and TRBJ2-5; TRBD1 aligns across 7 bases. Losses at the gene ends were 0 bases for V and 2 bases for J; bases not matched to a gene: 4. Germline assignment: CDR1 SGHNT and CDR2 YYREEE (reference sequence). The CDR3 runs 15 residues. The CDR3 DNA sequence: TGTGCCAGCAGCTTGGCCCCGGGACAGCAAGAGACCCAGTACTTC. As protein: CASSLAPGQQETQYF.

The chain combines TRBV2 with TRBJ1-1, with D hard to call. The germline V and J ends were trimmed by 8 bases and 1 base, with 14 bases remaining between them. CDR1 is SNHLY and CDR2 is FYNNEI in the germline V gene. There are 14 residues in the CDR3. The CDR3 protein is CASSYGPANTEAFF. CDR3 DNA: TGTGCCAGCTCCTACGGACCGGCGAACACTGAAGCTTTCTTT.

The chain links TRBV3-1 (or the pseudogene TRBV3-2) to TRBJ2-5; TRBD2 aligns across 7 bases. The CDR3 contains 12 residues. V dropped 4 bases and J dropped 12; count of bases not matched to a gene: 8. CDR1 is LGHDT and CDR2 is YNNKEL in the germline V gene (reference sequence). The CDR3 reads CASSPNGGSEYF. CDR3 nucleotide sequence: TGTGCCAGCAGCCCAAACGGCGGGAGCGAGTACTTC.

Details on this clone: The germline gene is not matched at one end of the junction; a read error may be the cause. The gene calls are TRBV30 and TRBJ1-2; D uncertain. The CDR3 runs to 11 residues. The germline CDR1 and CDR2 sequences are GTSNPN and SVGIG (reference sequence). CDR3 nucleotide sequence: TGTGCCTGGGGGGTATACCTTGAGAGAGCCTTC. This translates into CAWGVYLERAF.

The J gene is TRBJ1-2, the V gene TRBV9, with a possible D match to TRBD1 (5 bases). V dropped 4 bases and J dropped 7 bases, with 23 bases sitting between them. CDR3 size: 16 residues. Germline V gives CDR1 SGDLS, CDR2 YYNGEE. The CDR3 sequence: CASSRVLITRESGYTF. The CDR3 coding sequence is TGTGCCAGCAGCCGCGTCCTTATAACCAGGGAAAGTGGCTACACCTTC.

This CDR3 is CASSPKQFSYEQYF. The CDR3 DNA reads TGTGCCAGCAGCCCAAAACAGTTCTCCTACGAGCAGTACTTC. V is TRBV3-1 (or the pseudogene TRBV3-2) and J is TRBJ2-7; D gene unclear. The CDR3 covers 14 residues. The V gene lost 4 bases and the J gene lost 0 bases, with 10 bases spanning the gap. The germline V gene encodes CDR1 LGHDT and CDR2 YNNKEL (reference sequence).

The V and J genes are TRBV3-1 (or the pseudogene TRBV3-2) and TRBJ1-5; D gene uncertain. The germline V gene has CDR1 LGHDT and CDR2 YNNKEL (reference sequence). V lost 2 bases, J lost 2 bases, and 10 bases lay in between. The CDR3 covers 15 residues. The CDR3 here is CASSQRGGGNQPQHF. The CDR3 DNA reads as TGTGCCAGCAGCCAACGAGGAGGTGGCAATCAGCCCCAGCATTTT.

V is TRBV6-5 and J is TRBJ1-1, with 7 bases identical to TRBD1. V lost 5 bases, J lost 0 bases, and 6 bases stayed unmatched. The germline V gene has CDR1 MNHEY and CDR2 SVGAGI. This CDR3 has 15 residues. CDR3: CASSPRGQLNTEAFF. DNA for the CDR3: TGTGCCAGCAGTCCAAGGGGACAGTTGAACACTGAAGCTTTCTTT.

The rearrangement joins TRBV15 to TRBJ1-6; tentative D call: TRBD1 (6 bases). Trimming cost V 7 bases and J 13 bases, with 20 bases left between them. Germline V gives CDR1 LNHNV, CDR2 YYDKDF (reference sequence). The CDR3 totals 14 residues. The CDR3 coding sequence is TGTGCCACCAAACCACAGGGCTCCTCCGTCCCCCTCCACTTT. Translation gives CATKPQGSSVPLHF.

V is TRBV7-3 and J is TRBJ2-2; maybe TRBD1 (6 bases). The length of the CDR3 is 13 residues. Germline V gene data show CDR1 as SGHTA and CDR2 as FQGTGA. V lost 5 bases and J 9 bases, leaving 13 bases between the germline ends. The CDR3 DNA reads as TGTGCCAGCAGCCCCCGAGGGGGATGGGAGCTGTTTTTT. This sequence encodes CASSPRGGWELFF.

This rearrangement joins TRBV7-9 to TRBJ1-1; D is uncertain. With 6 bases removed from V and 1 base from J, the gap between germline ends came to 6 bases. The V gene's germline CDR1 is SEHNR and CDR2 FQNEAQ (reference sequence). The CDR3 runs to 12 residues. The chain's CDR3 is CASSWRNTEAFF. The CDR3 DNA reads TGTGCCAGCAGTTGGAGGAACACTGAAGCTTTCTTT. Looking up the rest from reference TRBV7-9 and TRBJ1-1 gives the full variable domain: DTGVSQNPRHKITKRGQNVTFRCDPISEHNRLYWYRQTLGQGPEFLTYFQNEAQLEKSRLLSDRFSAERPKGSFSTLEIQRTEQGDSAMYLCASSWRNTEAFFGQGTRLTVV.

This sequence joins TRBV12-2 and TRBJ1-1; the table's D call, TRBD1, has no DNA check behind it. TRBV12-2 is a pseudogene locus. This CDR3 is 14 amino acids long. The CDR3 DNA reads TGTGCAAGTCGCTCGGGACAGGGTAACACTGAAGCTTTCTTT. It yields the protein CASRSGQGNTEAFF.

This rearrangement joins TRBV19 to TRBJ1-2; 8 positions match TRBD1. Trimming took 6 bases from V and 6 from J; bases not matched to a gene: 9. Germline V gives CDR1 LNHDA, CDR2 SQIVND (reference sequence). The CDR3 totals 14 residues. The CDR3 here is CASRQTGDSDGYTF. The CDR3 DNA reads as TGTGCCAGTAGGCAGACAGGGGACTCTGATGGCTACACCTTC.

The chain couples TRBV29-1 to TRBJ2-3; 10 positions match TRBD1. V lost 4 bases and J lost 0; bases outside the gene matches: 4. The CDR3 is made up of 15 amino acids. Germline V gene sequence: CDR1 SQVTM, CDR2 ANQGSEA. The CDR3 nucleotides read TGCAGCGTTGTGGGGACAGGGGAGAGCACAGATACGCAGTATTTT. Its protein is CSVVGTGESTDTQYF.

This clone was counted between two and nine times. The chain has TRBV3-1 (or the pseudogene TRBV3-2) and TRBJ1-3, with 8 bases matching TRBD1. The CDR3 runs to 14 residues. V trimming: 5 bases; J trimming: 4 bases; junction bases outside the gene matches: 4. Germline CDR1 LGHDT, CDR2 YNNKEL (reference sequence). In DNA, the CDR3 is TGTGCCAGCAGCAGGACAGGGTCAGGAAACACCATATATTTT. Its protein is CASSRTGSGNTIYF.